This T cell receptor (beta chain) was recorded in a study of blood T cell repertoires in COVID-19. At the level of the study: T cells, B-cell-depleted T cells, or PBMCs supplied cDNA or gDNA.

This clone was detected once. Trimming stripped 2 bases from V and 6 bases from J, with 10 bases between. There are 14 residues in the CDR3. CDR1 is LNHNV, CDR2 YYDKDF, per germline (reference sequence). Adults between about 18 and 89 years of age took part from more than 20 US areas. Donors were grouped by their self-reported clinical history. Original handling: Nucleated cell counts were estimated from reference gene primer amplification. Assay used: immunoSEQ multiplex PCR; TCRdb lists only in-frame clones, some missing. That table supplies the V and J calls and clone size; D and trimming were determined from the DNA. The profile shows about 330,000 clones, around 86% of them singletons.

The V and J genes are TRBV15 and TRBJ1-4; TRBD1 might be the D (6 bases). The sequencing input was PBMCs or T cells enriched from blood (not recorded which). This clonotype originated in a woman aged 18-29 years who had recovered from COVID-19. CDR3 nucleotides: TGTGCCACCAGCAGAAATCAGGGGTATGAAAAACTGTTTTTT. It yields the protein CATSRNQGYEKLFF. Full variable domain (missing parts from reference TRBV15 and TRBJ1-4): DAMVIQNPRYQVTQFGKPVTLSCSQTLNHNVMYWYQQKSSQAPKLLFHYYDKDFNNEADTPDNFQSRRPNTSFCFLDIRSPGLGDTAMYLCATSRNQGYEKLFFGSGTQLSVL.